These 9 T cell receptor beta chains were sequenced from one sample in a study of technical replicates of blood from several donors. Here immunoSEQ multiplex PCR was the method, and the copy in TCRdb shows in-frame clones only, minus some. This table holds over 55,000 clones, more than 85% found once. The sequenced material came from PBMCs. These receptor sequences come from a human donor in good health. Some clones in this sample may be carry-over from other donors' samples.

CDR3 sequence: CATSPAGGSRGDTIYF. In nucleotides, the CDR3 is TGTGCCACCTCTCCCGCAGGGGGGTCACGCGGAGACACCATATATTTT. The chain has TRBV5-4 and TRBJ1-3, with 7 bases fitting TRBD1. This CDR3 comprises 16 residues. J lost 8 bases, V lost 9 bases, and 20 bases had no gene match. From germline, CDR1 is SGHNT and CDR2 YYREEE (reference sequence).

V is TRBV30 and J is TRBJ2-7, with a tentative D call TRBD2 (5 bases). CDR3 size: 12 residues. Germline CDR1 is GTSNPN and CDR2 is SVGIG (reference sequence). Trimming took off 5 bases at V and 6 bases at J, with 14 bases between the two ends. This CDR3 reads CAWGLGLREQYF. CDR3 DNA: TGTGCCTGGGGACTGGGATTGCGCGAGCAGTACTTC. Full variable domain (missing parts from reference TRBV30 and TRBJ2-7): SQTIHQWPATLVQPVGSPLSLECTVEGTSNPNLYWYRQAAGRGLQLLFYSVGIGQISSEVPQNLSASRPQDRQFILSSKKLLLSDSGFYLCAWGLGLREQYFGPGTRLTVT.

The chain employs TRBV5-1 and TRBJ2-1; TRBD1 agrees at 8 bases. CDR1 is SGHRS, CDR2 YFSETQ, per germline. Unmatched junction bases numbered 6, after V lost 0 bases and J lost 4 bases. This CDR3 is 16 amino acids long. The CDR3 nucleotides are TGCGCCAGCAGCTTGGCCGGGACAGGAAGATACAATGAGCAGTTCTTC. Encoded protein: CASSLAGTGRYNEQFF.

This clone was seen a few times. The V call is TRBV7-2, the J call TRBJ1-6; no definite D call. The CDR3 has 13 residues. V was cut by 0 bases and J by 11 bases, with 8 bases left in between. The germline gives CDR1 SGHTA, CDR2 FQGNSA. This CDR3 reads CASSLASSPPLHF. The CDR3 coding sequence is TGTGCCAGCAGCTTAGCAAGTAGCCCACCCCTCCACTTT.

The V call is TRBV12-5, the J call TRBJ2-1; TRBD2 matches at 14 bases. Germline CDR1 reads LGHNT; CDR2 reads FRNRAP. The CDR3 totals 15 residues. The junction had 6 bases not matched to a gene; V was cut back by 5 bases and J by 9 bases. CDR3: CASGPGLAGVGEQFF. The CDR3 bases are TGTGCTAGTGGTCCGGGACTAGCGGGAGTGGGTGAGCAGTTCTTC. The whole variable domain, filled in from reference TRBV12-5 and TRBJ2-1, reads DARVTQTPRHKVTEMGQEVTMRCQPILGHNTVFWYRQTMMQGLELLAYFRNRAPLDDSGMPKDRFSAEMPDATLATLKIQPSEPRDSAVYFCASGPGLAGVGEQFFGPGTRLTVL.

This chain uses TRBV21-1 with TRBJ2-5; the table's TRBD2 call for D was not verified on the DNA. TRBV21-1 represents a pseudogene. There are 11 residues in the CDR3. Here the CDR3 DNA reads TGTGCCAGCCGCGGGGACGAGACCCAGTACTTC. It translates to CASRGDETQYF.

The chain recombines TRBV5-4 with TRBJ1-2; weak D call: TRBD1 (6 bases). Per germline, CDR1 SGHNT and CDR2 YYREEE (reference sequence). This CDR3 has 15 residues. With 4 bases removed from V and 2 bases from J, the gap between germline ends came to 15 bases. CDR3 nucleotide sequence: TGTGCCAGCAGCCATGAAGCAGGGGAAAACTATGGCTACACCTTC. This encodes CASSHEAGENYGYTF.

This chain joins TRBV4-1 and TRBJ1-4; unclear D gene. Trimming left V 6 bases short and J 7 bases short, with 21 bases between. CDR1 is MGHRA, CDR2 YSYEKL, per germline. The CDR3 is made up of 16 amino acids. The chain's CDR3 is CASSRKGMEAGEKLFF. The CDR3 coding sequence is TGCGCCAGCAGTCGGAAGGGTATGGAGGCGGGTGAAAAACTGTTTTTT.

Only one count was recorded for this clone. The chain has TRBV29-1 and TRBJ1-1, with D maybe TRBD1 (6 bases). Deletions cut 4 bases from V and 6 bases from J, with 12 bases between. This CDR3 spans 12 amino acids. The germline V gene has CDR1 SQVTM and CDR2 ANQGSEA. DNA of the CDR3: TGCAGCGTTGTGCAGGGGACGGCTGAAGCTTTCTTT. Protein sequence: CSVVQGTAEAFF.